Given below is one T cell receptor beta chain in context. The antigen is unknown. This entry is derived from a study of cytomegalovirus exposure and HLA in healthy donors. Study-wide findings and caveats: A later analysis reportedly identified an Asian-associated ancestry cluster as carrying fewer N-insertions than the 666-donor mean. Most likely, a cluster of highly shared sequence variants arose as a sequencing artifact. Cytomegalovirus association was assigned to some 160 TCR beta chains.

The CDR3 is 17 residues long. V lost 3 bases to trimming and J lost 2 bases, with 17 bases between them. From germline, CDR1 is MDHEN and CDR2 SYDVKM. The PCR employed 60 Vbeta primers together with 13 Jbeta primers. The data were produced by immunoSEQ multiplex PCR, yet TCRdb's version contains in-frame clones alone and is incomplete. The table records 150,000 to 200,000 clones, 82% of them present only once. This clonotype was sampled from a woman between 18 and 29 years old in good health and CMV-seronegative. The sample consisted of PBMCs. This chain joins TRBV28 and TRBJ1-5, with D unclear. As DNA, the CDR3 is TGTGCCAGCAGTTTTCAACAAGTGAGGGCGGGCAATCAGCCCCAGCATTTT. Protein sequence: CASSFQQVRAGNQPQHF. The variable domain in full, with the rest retrieved from reference TRBV28 and TRBJ1-5, is DVKVTQSSRYLVKRTGEKVFLECVQDMDHENMFWYRQDPGLGLRLIYFSYDVKMKEKGDIPEGYSVSREKKERFSLILESASTNQTSMYLCASSFQQVRAGNQPQHFGDGTRLSIL.